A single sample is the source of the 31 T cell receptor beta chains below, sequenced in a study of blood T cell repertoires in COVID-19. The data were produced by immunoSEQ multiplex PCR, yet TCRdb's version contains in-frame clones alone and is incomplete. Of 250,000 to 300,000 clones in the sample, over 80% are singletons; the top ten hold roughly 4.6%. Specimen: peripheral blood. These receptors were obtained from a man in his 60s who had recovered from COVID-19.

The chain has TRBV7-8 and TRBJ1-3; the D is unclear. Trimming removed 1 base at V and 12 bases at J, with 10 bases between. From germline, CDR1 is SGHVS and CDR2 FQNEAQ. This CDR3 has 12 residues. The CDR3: CASSLGASRIYF. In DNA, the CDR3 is TGTGCCAGCAGCTTAGGGGCCAGCCGCATATATTTT.

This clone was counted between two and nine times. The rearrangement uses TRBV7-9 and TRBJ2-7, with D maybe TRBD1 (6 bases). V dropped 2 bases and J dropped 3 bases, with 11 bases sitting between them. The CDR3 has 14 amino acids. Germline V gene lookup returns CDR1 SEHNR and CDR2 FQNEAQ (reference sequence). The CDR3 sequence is CASSLSQGFYEQYF. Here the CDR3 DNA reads TGTGCCAGCAGCTTATCCCAGGGGTTCTACGAGCAGTACTTC.

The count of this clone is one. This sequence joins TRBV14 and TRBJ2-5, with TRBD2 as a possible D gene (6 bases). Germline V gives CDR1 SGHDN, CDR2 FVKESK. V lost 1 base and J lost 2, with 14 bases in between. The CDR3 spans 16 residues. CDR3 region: CASSQGKGLAQETQYF. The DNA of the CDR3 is TGTGCCAGCAGCCAAGGGAAGGGACTGGCTCAAGAGACCCAGTACTTC. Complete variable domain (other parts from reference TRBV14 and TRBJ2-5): EAGVTQFPSHSVIEKGQTVTLRCDPISGHDNLYWYRRVMGKEIKFLLHFVKESKQDESGMPNNRFLAERTGGTYSTLKVQPAELEDSGVYFCASSQGKGLAQETQYFGPGTRLLVL.

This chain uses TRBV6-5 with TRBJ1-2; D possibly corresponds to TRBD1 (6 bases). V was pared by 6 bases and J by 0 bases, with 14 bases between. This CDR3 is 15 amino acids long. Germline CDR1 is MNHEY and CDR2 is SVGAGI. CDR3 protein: CASSSPDSANYGYTF. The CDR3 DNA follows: TGTGCCAGCAGCTCCCCGGACAGCGCTAACTATGGCTACACCTTC.

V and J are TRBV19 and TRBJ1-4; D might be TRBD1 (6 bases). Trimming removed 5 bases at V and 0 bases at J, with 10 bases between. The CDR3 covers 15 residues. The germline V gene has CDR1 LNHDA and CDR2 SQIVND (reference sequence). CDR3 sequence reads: CASSFTGTTNEKLFF. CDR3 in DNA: TGTGCCAGTAGTTTCACAGGGACAACTAATGAAAAACTGTTTTTT.

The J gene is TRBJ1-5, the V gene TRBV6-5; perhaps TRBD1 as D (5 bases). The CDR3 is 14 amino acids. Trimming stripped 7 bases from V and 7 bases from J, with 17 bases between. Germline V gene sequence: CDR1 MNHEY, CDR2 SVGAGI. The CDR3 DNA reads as TGTGCCAGCACGGGGGGATCGGGCGACCAGCCCCAGCATTTT. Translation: CASTGGSGDQPQHF.

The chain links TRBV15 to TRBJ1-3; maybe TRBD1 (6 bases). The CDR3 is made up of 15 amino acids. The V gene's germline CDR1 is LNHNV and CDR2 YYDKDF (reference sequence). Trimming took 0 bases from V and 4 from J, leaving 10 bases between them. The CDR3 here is CATSRDRGQGNTIYF. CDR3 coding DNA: TGTGCCACCAGCAGAGATCGGGGACAAGGAAACACCATATATTTT.

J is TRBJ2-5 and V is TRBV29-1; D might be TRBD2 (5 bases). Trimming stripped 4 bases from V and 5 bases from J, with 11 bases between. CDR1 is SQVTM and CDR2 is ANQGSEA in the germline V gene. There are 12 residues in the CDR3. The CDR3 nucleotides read TGCAGCGTTGTTGAGGGTAGGGAGACCCAGTACTTC. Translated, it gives CSVVEGRETQYF.

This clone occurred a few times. The CDR3 is CASSPPSYNEQFF. The DNA of the CDR3 is TGTGCCAGCTCACCCCCTTCCTACAATGAGCAGTTCTTC. V usage is TRBV18 and J usage is TRBJ2-1, with no clear D. Trimming pared 3 bases from V and 1 base from J, leaving 4 bases between. CDR3 length: 13 amino acids. The germline gives CDR1 KGHSH, CDR2 LQKENI.

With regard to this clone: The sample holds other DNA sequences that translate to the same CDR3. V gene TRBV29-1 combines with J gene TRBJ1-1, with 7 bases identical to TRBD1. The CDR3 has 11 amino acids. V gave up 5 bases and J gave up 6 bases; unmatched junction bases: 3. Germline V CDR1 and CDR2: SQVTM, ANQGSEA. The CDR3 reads CSVNRGAEAFF. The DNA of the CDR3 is TGCAGCGTTAACAGGGGCGCTGAAGCTTTCTTT.

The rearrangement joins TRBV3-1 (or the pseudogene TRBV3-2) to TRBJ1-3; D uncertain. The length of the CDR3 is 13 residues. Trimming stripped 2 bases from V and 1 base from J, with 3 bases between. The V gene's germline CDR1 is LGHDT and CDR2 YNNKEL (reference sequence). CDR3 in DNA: TGTGCCAGCAGCCAAATATCTGGAAACACCATATATTTT. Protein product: CASSQISGNTIYF.

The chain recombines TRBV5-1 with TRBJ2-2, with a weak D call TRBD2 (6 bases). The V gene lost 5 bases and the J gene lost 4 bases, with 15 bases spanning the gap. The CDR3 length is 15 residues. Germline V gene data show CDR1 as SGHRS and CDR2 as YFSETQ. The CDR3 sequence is CASRSRESTTGELFF. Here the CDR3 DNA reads TGCGCCAGCAGGTCTCGGGAGTCTACCACCGGGGAGCTGTTTTTT.

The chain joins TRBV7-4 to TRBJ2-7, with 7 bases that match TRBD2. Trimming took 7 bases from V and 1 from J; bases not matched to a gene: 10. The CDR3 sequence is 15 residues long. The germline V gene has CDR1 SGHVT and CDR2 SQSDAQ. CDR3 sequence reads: CASTLPRGLSYEQYF. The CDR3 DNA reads TGTGCCAGCACTCTCCCCCGGGGACTATCCTACGAGCAGTACTTC.

The CDR3 sequence is CASSWGRRGTEAFF. The CDR3 region has the DNA TGTGCCAGCAGCTGGGGGCGAAGGGGAACTGAAGCTTTCTTT. This chain uses TRBV28 with TRBJ1-1, with D possibly being TRBD1 (6 bases). The CDR3 extends over 14 amino acids. The germline V and J ends were trimmed by 6 bases and 5 bases, with 16 bases remaining between them. Germline V lookup: CDR1 MDHEN, CDR2 SYDVKM.

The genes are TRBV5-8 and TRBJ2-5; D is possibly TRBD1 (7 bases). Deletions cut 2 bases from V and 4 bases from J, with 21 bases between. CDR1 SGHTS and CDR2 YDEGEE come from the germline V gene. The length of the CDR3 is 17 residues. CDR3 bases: TGTGCCAGCAGCTTCGTCCACAGACAGGGACTGCCAGAGACCCAGTACTTC. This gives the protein CASSFVHRQGLPETQYF.

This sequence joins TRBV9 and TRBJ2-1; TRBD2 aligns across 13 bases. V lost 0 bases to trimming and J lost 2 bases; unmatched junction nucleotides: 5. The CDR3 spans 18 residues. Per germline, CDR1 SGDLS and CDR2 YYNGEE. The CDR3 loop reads CASSVGLAGGRAYNEQFF. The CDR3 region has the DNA TGTGCCAGCAGCGTAGGACTAGCGGGGGGCCGGGCCTACAATGAGCAGTTCTTC. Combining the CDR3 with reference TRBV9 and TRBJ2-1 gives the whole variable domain DSGVTQTPKHLITATGQRVTLRCSPRSGDLSVYWYQQSLDQGLQFLIQYYNGEERAKGNILERFSAQQFPDLHSELNLSSLELGDSALYFCASSVGLAGGRAYNEQFFGPGTRLTVL.

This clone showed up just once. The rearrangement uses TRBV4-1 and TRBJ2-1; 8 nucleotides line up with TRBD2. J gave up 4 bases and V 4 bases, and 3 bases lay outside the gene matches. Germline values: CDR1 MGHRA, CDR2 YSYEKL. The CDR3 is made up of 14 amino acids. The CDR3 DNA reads TGCGCCAGCAGCCTGCGGGAGGCTTACAATGAGCAGTTCTTC. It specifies CASSLREAYNEQFF.

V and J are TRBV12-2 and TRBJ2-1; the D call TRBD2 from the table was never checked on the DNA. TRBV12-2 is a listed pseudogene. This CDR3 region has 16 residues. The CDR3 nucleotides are TGTGCAAGTCGCTTATATAGAGCGGGAGGGCCGAATGAGCAGTTCTTC. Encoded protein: CASRLYRAGGPNEQFF.

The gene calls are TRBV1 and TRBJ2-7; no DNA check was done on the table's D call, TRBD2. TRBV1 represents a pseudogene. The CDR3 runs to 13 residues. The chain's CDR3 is CTSSPRQGGEQYF. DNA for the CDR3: TGCACCAGCAGCCCGAGGCAGGGAGGCGAGCAGTACTTC.

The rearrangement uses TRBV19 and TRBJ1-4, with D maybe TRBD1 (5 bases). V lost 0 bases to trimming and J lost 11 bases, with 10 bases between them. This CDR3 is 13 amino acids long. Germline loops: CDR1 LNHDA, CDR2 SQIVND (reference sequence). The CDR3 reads CASSIEGARKLFF. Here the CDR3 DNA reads TGTGCCAGTAGTATAGAAGGGGCAAGGAAACTGTTTTTT. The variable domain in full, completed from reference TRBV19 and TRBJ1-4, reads DGGITQSPKYLFRKEGQNVTLSCEQNLNHDAMYWYRQDPGQGLRLIYYSQIVNDFQKGDIAEGYSVSREKKESFPLTVTSAQKNPTAFYLCASSIEGARKLFFGSGTQLSVL.

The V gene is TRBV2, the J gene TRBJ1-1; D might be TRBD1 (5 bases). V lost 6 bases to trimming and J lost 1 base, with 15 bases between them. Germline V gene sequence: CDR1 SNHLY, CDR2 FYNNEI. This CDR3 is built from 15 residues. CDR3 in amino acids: CASSEARTWNTEAFF. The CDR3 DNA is TGTGCCAGCAGCGAGGCTAGGACATGGAACACTGAAGCTTTCTTT.

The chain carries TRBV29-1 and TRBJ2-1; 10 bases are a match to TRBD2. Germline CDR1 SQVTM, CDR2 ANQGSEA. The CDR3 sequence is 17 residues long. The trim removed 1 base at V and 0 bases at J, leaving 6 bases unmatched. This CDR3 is CSVEGGLAGVSYNEQFF. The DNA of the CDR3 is TGCAGCGTTGAAGGAGGTCTAGCGGGAGTCTCCTACAATGAGCAGTTCTTC.

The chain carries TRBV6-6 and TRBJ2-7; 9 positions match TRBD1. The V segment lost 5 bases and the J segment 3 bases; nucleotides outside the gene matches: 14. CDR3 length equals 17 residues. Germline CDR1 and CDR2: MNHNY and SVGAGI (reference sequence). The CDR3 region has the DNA TGTGCCAGCAGTCTTCGATCGCCGGGACAGGGTCTCTACGAGCAGTACTTC. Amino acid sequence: CASSLRSPGQGLYEQYF.

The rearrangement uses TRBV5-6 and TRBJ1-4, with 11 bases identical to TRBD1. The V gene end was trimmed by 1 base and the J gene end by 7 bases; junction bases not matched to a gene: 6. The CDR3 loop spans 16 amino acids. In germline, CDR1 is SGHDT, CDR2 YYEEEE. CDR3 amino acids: CASSLTWGTGGEKLFF. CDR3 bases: TGTGCCAGCAGCTTGACTTGGGGGACAGGGGGTGAAAAACTGTTTTTT.

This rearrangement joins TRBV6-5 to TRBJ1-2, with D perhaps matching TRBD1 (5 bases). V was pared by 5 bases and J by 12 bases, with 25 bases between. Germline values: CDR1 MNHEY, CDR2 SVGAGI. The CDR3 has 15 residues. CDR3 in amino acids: CASSPKGGAPGINTF. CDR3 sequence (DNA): TGTGCCAGCAGTCCCAAAGGTGGGGCCCCAGGAATTAACACCTTC.

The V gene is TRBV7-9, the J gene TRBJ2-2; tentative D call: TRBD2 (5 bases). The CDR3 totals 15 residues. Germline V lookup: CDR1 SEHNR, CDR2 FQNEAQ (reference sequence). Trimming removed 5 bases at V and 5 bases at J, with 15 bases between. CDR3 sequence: CASSRSGGGTGELFF. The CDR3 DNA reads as TGTGCCAGCAGCCGAAGCGGAGGCGGTACCGGGGAGCTGTTTTTT.

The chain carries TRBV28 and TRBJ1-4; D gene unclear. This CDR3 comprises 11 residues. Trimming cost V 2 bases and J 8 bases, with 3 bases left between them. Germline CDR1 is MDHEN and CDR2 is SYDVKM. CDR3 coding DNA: TGTGCCAGCAGTTTACAGGAAAAACTGTTTTTT. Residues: CASSLQEKLFF.

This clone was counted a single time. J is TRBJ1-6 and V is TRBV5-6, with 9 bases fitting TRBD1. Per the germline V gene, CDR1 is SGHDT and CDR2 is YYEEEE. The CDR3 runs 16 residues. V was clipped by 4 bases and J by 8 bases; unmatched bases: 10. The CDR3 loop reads CASSLAEGQGYSPLHF. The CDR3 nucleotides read TGTGCCAGCAGCCTGGCAGAGGGACAGGGATATTCACCCCTCCACTTT.

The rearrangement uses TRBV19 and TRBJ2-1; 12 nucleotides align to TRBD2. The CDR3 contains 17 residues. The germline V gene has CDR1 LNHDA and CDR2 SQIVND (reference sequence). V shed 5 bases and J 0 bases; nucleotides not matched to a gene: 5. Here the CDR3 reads CASSLRTSGASYNEQFF. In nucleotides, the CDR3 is TGTGCCAGTAGTCTCCGGACTAGCGGGGCCTCCTACAATGAGCAGTTCTTC. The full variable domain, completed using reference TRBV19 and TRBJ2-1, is DGGITQSPKYLFRKEGQNVTLSCEQNLNHDAMYWYRQDPGQGLRLIYYSQIVNDFQKGDIAEGYSVSREKKESFPLTVTSAQKNPTAFYLCASSLRTSGASYNEQFFGPGTRLTVL.

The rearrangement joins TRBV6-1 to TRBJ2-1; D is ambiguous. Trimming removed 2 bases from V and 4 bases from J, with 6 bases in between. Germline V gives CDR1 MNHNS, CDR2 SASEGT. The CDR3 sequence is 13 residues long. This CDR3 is CASSEQVYNEQFF. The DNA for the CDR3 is TGTGCCAGCAGTGAACAGGTGTACAATGAGCAGTTCTTC.

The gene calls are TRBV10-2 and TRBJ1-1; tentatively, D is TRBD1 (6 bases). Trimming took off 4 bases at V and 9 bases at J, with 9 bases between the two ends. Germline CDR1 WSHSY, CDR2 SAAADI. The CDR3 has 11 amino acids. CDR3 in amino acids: CASSGQAQAFF. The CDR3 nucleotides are TGCGCCAGCAGTGGACAGGCACAAGCTTTCTTT.